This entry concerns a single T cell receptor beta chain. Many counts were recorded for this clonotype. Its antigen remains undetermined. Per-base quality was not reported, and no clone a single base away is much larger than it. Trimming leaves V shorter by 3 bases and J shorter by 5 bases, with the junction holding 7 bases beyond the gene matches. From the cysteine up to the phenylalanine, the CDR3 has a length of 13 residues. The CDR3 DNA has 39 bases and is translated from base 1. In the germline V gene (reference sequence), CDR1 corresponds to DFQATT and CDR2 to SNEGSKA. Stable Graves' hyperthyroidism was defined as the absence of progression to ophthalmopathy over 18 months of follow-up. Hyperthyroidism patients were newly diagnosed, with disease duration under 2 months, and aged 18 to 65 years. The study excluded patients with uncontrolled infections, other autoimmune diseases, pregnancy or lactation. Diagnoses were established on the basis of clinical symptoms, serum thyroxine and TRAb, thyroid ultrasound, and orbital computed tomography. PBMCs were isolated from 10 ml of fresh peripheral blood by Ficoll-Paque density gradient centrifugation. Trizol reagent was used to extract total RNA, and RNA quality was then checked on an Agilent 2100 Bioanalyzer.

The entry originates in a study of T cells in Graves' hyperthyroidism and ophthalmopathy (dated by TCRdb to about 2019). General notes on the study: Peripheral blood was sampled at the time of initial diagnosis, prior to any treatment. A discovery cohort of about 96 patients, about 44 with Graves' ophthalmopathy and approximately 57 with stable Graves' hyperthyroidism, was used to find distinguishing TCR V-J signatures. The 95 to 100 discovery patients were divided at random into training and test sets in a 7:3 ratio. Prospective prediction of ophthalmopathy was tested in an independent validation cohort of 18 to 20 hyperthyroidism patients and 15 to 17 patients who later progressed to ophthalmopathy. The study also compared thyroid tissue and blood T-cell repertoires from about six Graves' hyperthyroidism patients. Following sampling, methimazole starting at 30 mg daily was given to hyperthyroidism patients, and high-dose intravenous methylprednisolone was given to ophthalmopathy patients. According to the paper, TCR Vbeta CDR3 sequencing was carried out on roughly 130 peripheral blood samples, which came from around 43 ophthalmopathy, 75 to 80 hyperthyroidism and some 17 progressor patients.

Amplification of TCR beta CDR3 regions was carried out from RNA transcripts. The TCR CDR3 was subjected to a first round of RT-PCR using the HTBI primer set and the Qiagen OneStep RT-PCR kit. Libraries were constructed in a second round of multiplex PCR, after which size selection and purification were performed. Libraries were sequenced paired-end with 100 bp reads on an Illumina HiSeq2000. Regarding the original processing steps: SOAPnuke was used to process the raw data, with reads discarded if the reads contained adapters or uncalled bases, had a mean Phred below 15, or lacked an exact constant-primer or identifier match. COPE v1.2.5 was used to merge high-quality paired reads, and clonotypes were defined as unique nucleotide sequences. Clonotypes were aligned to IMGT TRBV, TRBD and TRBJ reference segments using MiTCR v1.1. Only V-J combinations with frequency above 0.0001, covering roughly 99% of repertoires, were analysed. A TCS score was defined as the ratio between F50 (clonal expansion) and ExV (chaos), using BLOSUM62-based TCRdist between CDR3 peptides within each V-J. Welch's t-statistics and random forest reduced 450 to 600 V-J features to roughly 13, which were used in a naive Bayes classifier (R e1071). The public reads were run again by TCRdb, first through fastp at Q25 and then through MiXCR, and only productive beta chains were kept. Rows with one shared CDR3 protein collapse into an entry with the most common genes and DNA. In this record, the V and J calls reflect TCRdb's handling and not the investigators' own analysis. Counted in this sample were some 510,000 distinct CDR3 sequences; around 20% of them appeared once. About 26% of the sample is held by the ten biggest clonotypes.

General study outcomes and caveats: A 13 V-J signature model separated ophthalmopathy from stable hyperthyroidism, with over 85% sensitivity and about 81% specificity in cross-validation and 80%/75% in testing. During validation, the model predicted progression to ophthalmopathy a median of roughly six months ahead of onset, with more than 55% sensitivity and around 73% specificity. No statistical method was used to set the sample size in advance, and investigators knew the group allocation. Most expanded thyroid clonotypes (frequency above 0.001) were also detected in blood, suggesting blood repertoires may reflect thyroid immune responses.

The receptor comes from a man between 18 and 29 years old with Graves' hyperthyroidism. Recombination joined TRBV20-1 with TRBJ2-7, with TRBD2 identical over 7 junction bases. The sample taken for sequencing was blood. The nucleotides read TGCAGTGCTAGGGCAGCGGGGAGCGACGAGCAGTACTTC. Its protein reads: CSARAAGSDEQYF.